This entry concerns a single T cell receptor (beta chain). This sample was included in a study of blood T cell repertoires in COVID-19. Data came from immunoSEQ multiplex PCR; TCRdb stores just in-frame clones and leaves some out. This table has about 72,000 clones, 65% to 90% appearing once. The origin of this receptor is a man aged 70-80 years with active or convalescent COVID-19. Material for sequencing was peripheral blood.

CDR3 nucleotides: TGTGCCAGCAGCCAAGATAAGACTAGCGGATACAATGAGCAGTTCTTC. It specifies CASSQDKTSGYNEQFF. This chain links TRBV3-1 (or the pseudogene TRBV3-2) with TRBJ2-1; 9 nucleotides match TRBD2. The CDR3 extends over 16 amino acids. Looked up from germline, CDR1 is LGHDT and CDR2 is YNNKEL (reference sequence). With V trimmed by 0 bases and J by 4 bases, 4 bases remained unmatched.